This TCR beta chain was retrieved from a study of PD-1 blockade in mismatch repair-deficient tumors. CDR3 length: 15 residues. Germline CDR1 is KGHSH and CDR2 is LQKENI. V shed 3 bases, J shed 6 bases, and the junction held 5 bases outside the gene matches. Profiled with immunoSEQ multiplex PCR; TCRdb holds only in-frame clones, not every one. The table records about 38,000 clones, roughly 77% of them present only once. The chain is built from TRBV18 and TRBJ1-4; 9 positions match TRBD1. The clonotype was recovered from an adult with mismatch repair-deficient cancer. This specimen consisted of peripheral blood, obtained 4 weeks after starting pembrolizumab. CDR3 protein: CASSPQTGGDEKLFF. As DNA, the CDR3 is TGTGCCAGCTCACCGCAGACAGGGGGAGATGAAAAACTGTTTTTT.